These 28 T cell receptor beta chains share one sample of origin, sequenced in a study of tumor-infiltrating lymphocytes in localized non-small cell lung cancer. Measured with immunoSEQ multiplex PCR; TCRdb has only the in-frame clones, and not every one. This table has some 9,300 clones, around 77% appearing once. Sequencing was performed on uninvolved lung tissue not adjacent to the tumor. Receptors originate from a human donor with non-small cell lung cancer.

The rearrangement joins TRBV6-1 to TRBJ1-2; the match to TRBD1 covers 7 bases. V dropped 3 bases and J dropped 5; count of bases not matched to a gene: 9. CDR3 length: 15 amino acids. CDR1 and CDR2 (germline): MNHNS, SASEGT. This CDR3 reads CASSDRDRKGYGYTF. The CDR3 region has the DNA TGTGCCAGCAGTGACCGGGACAGAAAAGGGTATGGCTACACCTTC.

This chain uses TRBV30 with TRBJ1-2; TRBD1 might be the D (5 bases). Per germline, CDR1 GTSNPN and CDR2 SVGIG (reference sequence). The CDR3 contains 14 residues. The germline V and J ends were trimmed by 5 bases and 0 bases, with 13 bases remaining between them. CDR3 in amino acids: CAWGGTAPNYGYTF. The DNA of the CDR3 is TGTGCCTGGGGGGGGACGGCCCCTAACTATGGCTACACCTTC.

This sequence joins TRBV5-1 and TRBJ1-4; the D is unclear. The length of the CDR3 is 14 residues. V gave up 4 bases and J gave up 0 bases, with 7 bases separating them. CDR1 is SGHRS, CDR2 YFSETQ, per germline. Written as DNA, the CDR3 is TGCGCCAGCAGCGCAGACTCAACTAATGAAAAACTGTTTTTT. It encodes CASSADSTNEKLFF.

The chain couples TRBV20-1 to TRBJ1-2; possibly TRBD1 for D (6 bases). Trimming removed 0 bases at V and 12 bases at J, with 11 bases between. This CDR3 spans 11 amino acids. CDR1 is DFQATT, CDR2 SNEGSKA, per germline (reference sequence). The CDR3 sequence is CSARDMGGHTF. CDR3 DNA sequence: TGCAGTGCTAGAGACATGGGGGGCCACACCTTC.

This clone was seen more than once but under ten times. The rearrangement uses TRBV29-1 and TRBJ1-1; TRBD1 matches at 9 bases. Looked up from germline, CDR1 is SQVTM and CDR2 is ANQGSEA. Trimming took 8 bases from V and 1 from J; bases not matched to a gene: 11. CDR3 length equals 15 residues. CDR3 amino acids: CSYDRGQGGNTEAFF. The CDR3 DNA is TGCAGCTACGACCGGGGACAGGGCGGGAACACTGAAGCTTTCTTT.

The rearrangement joins TRBV30 to TRBJ1-1; D gene ambiguous. Germline V gene lookup returns CDR1 GTSNPN and CDR2 SVGIG (reference sequence). With 0 bases removed from V and 4 bases from J, the gap between germline ends came to 12 bases. CDR3 length: 14 amino acids. DNA for the CDR3: TGTGCCTGGAGTGTGACCAGATTCGGCACTGAAGCTTTCTTT. This gives the protein CAWSVTRFGTEAFF. The full variable domain, with the rest looked up from reference TRBV30 and TRBJ1-1, is SQTIHQWPATLVQPVGSPLSLECTVEGTSNPNLYWYRQAAGRGLQLLFYSVGIGQISSEVPQNLSASRPQDRQFILSSKKLLLSDSGFYLCAWSVTRFGTEAFFGQGTRLTVV.

V usage is TRBV5-1 and J usage is TRBJ2-5; no clear D. This CDR3 comprises 10 residues. CDR1 is SGHRS, CDR2 YFSETQ, per germline. V shed 5 bases and J shed 4 bases, with 3 bases lying between them. In nucleotides, the CDR3 is TGCGCCAGCAGAGGAGAGACCCAGTACTTC. Translated: CASRGETQYF.

V gene TRBV28 combines with J gene TRBJ1-2; maybe TRBD1 (5 bases). V lost 3 bases and J 7 bases, leaving 15 bases between the germline ends. The CDR3 is 14 amino acids. Looked up from germline, CDR1 is MDHEN and CDR2 is SYDVKM. The CDR3 protein is CASSLVGGRGGYTF. CDR3 nucleotides: TGTGCCAGCAGTTTGGTGGGGGGAAGGGGTGGCTACACCTTC.

The genes are TRBV7-2 and TRBJ1-6, with TRBD1 matching over 12 bases. Germline lookup yields CDR1 SGHTA and CDR2 FQGNSA. The length of the CDR3 is 15 residues. J lost 14 bases, V lost 4 bases, and 9 bases had no gene match. The CDR3 protein is CASSYKPGQGATLHF. The CDR3 DNA reads TGTGCCAGCAGCTATAAACCGGGACAGGGGGCGACCCTCCACTTT.

This clone was detected once. This chain links TRBV5-1 with TRBJ1-1; 7 bases are a match to TRBD1. Germline V lookup: CDR1 SGHRS, CDR2 YFSETQ. The CDR3 has 14 amino acids. Trimming at V came to 3 bases and at J to 1 base, leaving 3 bases not matched to a gene. CDR3 nucleotides: TGCGCCAGCAGCTCCAGGGGGGAGAACACTGAAGCTTTCTTT. This encodes CASSSRGENTEAFF.

The chain is built from TRBV6-6 and TRBJ2-2; D gene ambiguous. Germline V CDR1 and CDR2: MNHNY, SVGAGI (reference sequence). The CDR3 loop spans 14 amino acids. V lost 2 bases to trimming and J lost 4 bases, with 8 bases between them. CDR3 residues: CASSYDSGTGELFF. Here the CDR3 DNA reads TGTGCCAGCAGTTACGATTCGGGCACCGGGGAGCTGTTTTTT.

This clone was found a few times. V and J are TRBV6-1 and TRBJ1-2, with TRBD1 matching over 8 bases. The V gene end was trimmed by 4 bases and the J gene end by 6 bases; junction bases not matched to a gene: 4. The germline V gene has CDR1 MNHNS and CDR2 SASEGT. The CDR3 sequence is 13 residues long. The CDR3 reads CASSVPGGDGYTF. The CDR3 nucleotides are TGTGCCAGCAGTGTCCCAGGGGGCGATGGCTACACCTTC.

The chain links TRBV5-1 to TRBJ1-1, with D possibly matching TRBD1 (6 bases). This CDR3 has 16 amino acids. V gave up 0 bases and J gave up 4 bases, with 16 bases separating them. CDR1 SGHRS and CDR2 YFSETQ come from the germline V gene. This chain's CDR3 is CASSLEIGGESTEAFF. In DNA, the CDR3 is TGCGCCAGCAGCTTGGAAATAGGGGGGGAGAGCACTGAAGCTTTCTTT. Using reference TRBV5-1 and TRBJ1-1 for the parts outside the CDR3, the full variable domain is KAGVTQTPRYLIKTRGQQVTLSCSPISGHRSVSWYQQTPGQGLQFLFEYFSETQRNKGNFPGRFSGRQFSNSRSEMNVSTLELGDSALYLCASSLEIGGESTEAFFGQGTRLTVV.

The chain carries TRBV2 and TRBJ1-2, with a possible D match to TRBD1 (6 bases). Germline CDR1 SNHLY, CDR2 FYNNEI. The CDR3 spans 13 residues. V dropped 8 bases and J dropped 2 bases, with 12 bases sitting between them. CDR3 DNA: TGTGCCAGCGGGGGGGACAACAACTATGGCTACACCTTC. Its translation is CASGGDNNYGYTF.

Sample share makes this clone large (0.1 to 1%). J is TRBJ2-7 and V is TRBV5-5, with D perhaps given as TRBD1 or TRBD2 (5 bases each). V dropped 0 bases and J dropped 10 bases, with 8 bases sitting between them. CDR1 is SGHKS, CDR2 YYEKEE, per germline (reference sequence). The CDR3 runs to 11 residues. The DNA for the CDR3 is TGTGCCAGCAGCTTGGCGGGGCGCCAGTACTTC. Translated, it gives CASSLAGRQYF.

Comment on this clone: Other nucleotide sequences in the sample specify the same CDR3. The V gene is TRBV6-6, the J gene TRBJ1-6; the match to TRBD1 covers 10 bases. The CDR3 sequence is 15 residues long. Germline assignment: CDR1 MNHNY and CDR2 SVGAGI (reference sequence). The V gene end was trimmed by 7 bases and the J gene end by 6 bases; junction bases not matched to a gene: 6. The CDR3 is CASTQGDRGNSPLHF. The CDR3 nucleotides read TGTGCCAGCACTCAAGGGGACAGGGGTAATTCACCCCTCCACTTT.

This chain uses TRBV5-1 with TRBJ1-3, with D possibly TRBD1 on 6 matching bases. The CDR3 sequence is 14 residues long. From germline, CDR1 is SGHRS and CDR2 YFSETQ. The V gene lost 0 bases and the J gene lost 3 bases, with 7 bases spanning the gap. The chain's CDR3 is CASSLGQDGNTIYF. The DNA for the CDR3 is TGCGCCAGCAGCTTGGGACAGGATGGAAACACCATATATTTT.

In DNA, the CDR3 is TGTGCCAGCAGAAGGGGCACTAACTATGGCTACACCTTC. Its translation is CASRRGTNYGYTF. The chain joins TRBV2 to TRBJ1-2; tentative D call: TRBD1 (5 bases). This CDR3 is 13 amino acids long. The germline V gene has CDR1 SNHLY and CDR2 FYNNEI. Trimming took off 6 bases at V and 0 bases at J, with 8 bases between the two ends.

This clone was counted a few times. The chain uses TRBV7-8 and TRBJ2-7; 11 bases map to TRBD1. V was clipped by 5 bases and J by 5 bases; unmatched bases: 5. This CDR3 is built from 14 residues. Per the germline V gene, CDR1 is SGHVS and CDR2 is FQNEAQ. CDR3 sequence (DNA): TGTGCCAGCAGCCTCCGGACAGGGGGCCACGAGCAGTACTTC. It codes for CASSLRTGGHEQYF.

This chain connects TRBV7-2 to TRBJ2-3; D unclear. Looked up from germline, CDR1 is SGHTA and CDR2 is FQGNSA. The ends were cut back, 4 bases at V and 2 bases at J, with 7 bases in the middle. CDR3 length equals 13 residues. The CDR3 sequence: CASSSFHTDTQYF. The CDR3 DNA sequence: TGTGCCAGCAGCTCCTTCCACACAGATACGCAGTATTTT.

The CDR3 bases are TGTGCCAGCAGCACAGGGGGTCTGCAGTTCTTC. Its protein product is CASSTGGLQFF. The chain is built from TRBV7-6 and TRBJ2-1; 8 nucleotides align to TRBD1. Germline values: CDR1 SGHVS, CDR2 FNYEAQ. CDR3 length: 11 amino acids. The J segment lost 12 bases and the V segment lost 5 bases, leaving 3 bases of the junction unmatched.

This sequence joins TRBV11-2 and TRBJ1-2; D unresolved. CDR3 size: 13 residues. The ends were cut back, 5 bases at V and 8 bases at J, with 15 bases in the middle. Germline loops: CDR1 SGHAT, CDR2 FQNNGV. The CDR3 sequence is CASSRFGVSGYTF. The CDR3, as DNA: TGTGCCAGCAGCCGGTTTGGGGTTTCAGGCTACACCTTC.

The V call is TRBV4-1, the J call TRBJ2-7; D is perhaps TRBD1 (6 bases). The CDR3 is made up of 15 amino acids. Trimming removed 0 bases at V and 3 bases at J, with 12 bases between. The germline V gene has CDR1 MGHRA and CDR2 YSYEKL. Written as DNA, the CDR3 is TGCGCCAGCAGCCAAGAAGGGCAGGGGAGCTACGAGCAGTACTTC. Its translation is CASSQEGQGSYEQYF.

The chain joins TRBV19 to TRBJ2-1; TRBD2 matches at 7 bases. The CDR3 totals 15 residues. Unmatched junction bases numbered 11, after V lost 4 bases and J lost 8 bases. Per germline, CDR1 LNHDA and CDR2 SQIVND (reference sequence). In DNA form, the CDR3 reads TGTGCCAGTAGTAACGGAGGCGGGGGTTGGGATGAGCAGTTCTTC. Translating it yields CASSNGGGGWDEQFF.

The CDR3 here is CAISEPGLAVYEQYF. The CDR3 nucleotides read TGTGCCATCAGTGAGCCCGGACTAGCGGTTTACGAGCAGTACTTC. V is TRBV10-3 and J is TRBJ2-7, with 10 bases matching TRBD2. The junction had 5 bases not matched to a gene; V was cut back by 2 bases and J by 4 bases. Germline V CDR1 and CDR2: ENHRY, SYGVKD. The CDR3 has 15 amino acids.

CDR3 protein: CASSLDLGSGLAFF. The DNA of the CDR3 is TGTGCCAGCAGCTTAGATTTAGGTTCGGGTTTGGCTTTCTTT. The chain is built from TRBV7-2 and TRBJ1-1; D is unresolved. Germline V gene data show CDR1 as SGHTA and CDR2 as FQGNSA. Trimming left V 1 base short and J 11 bases short, with 17 bases between. The CDR3 contains 14 residues.

The chain joins TRBV9 to TRBJ1-2; 12 nucleotides align to TRBD1. This CDR3 is 15 amino acids long. Per germline, CDR1 SGDLS and CDR2 YYNGEE. Trimming at V came to 4 bases and at J to 8 bases, leaving 9 bases not matched to a gene. The CDR3 DNA reads as TGTGCCAGCAGCCCTGGGGGGACAGGGGGCGCCGGCTACACCTTC. It yields the protein CASSPGGTGGAGYTF. Using reference TRBV9 and TRBJ1-2 for the parts outside the CDR3, the full variable domain is DSGVTQTPKHLITATGQRVTLRCSPRSGDLSVYWYQQSLDQGLQFLIQYYNGEERAKGNILERFSAQQFPDLHSELNLSSLELGDSALYFCASSPGGTGGAGYTFGSGTRLTVV.

This sequence joins TRBV27 and TRBJ1-6; a possible D gene is TRBD1 (6 bases). Looked up from germline, CDR1 is MNHEY and CDR2 is SMNVEV (reference sequence). The CDR3 extends over 16 amino acids. Deletions cut 8 bases from V and 4 bases from J, with 18 bases between. The DNA of the CDR3 is TGTGCCAGCTCCCAGGGGTTTCAACAATATAATTCACCCCTCCACTTT. Its translation is CASSQGFQQYNSPLHF.